Listed here are 25 T cell receptor beta chains from one sample, sequenced in a study of blood T cell repertoires in COVID-19. TCRdb's copy holds only in-frame clones and misses some; the assay was immunoSEQ multiplex PCR. In the table there are around 49,000 clones, around 86% of which are singletons. Sequencing was performed on peripheral blood. The receptors were sampled from a woman at least 80 years old with COVID-19, enrolled during active disease.

J is TRBJ2-3 and V is TRBV3-1 (or the pseudogene TRBV3-2); 8 bases are a match to TRBD1. The CDR3 consists of 15 residues. The J segment lost 1 base and the V segment lost 5 bases, leaving 5 bases of the junction unmatched. The germline CDR1 and CDR2 sequences are LGHDT and YNNKEL (reference sequence). For the CDR3, the DNA is TGTGCCAGCAGCACGACAGGGGACGGCACAGATACGCAGTATTTT. This encodes CASSTTGDGTDTQYF.

This sequence joins TRBV19 and TRBJ2-1, with TRBD1 identical over 10 bases. This CDR3 is built from 15 residues. Germline CDR1 is LNHDA and CDR2 is SQIVND (reference sequence). J gave up 4 bases and V 7 bases, and 7 bases lay outside the gene matches. In DNA, the CDR3 is TGTGCCAGTACCCTGGGACAGGGGATATACAATGAGCAGTTCTTC. It is translated as CASTLGQGIYNEQFF. The whole variable domain, remainder taken from reference TRBV19 and TRBJ2-1, is DGGITQSPKYLFRKEGQNVTLSCEQNLNHDAMYWYRQDPGQGLRLIYYSQIVNDFQKGDIAEGYSVSREKKESFPLTVTSAQKNPTAFYLCASTLGQGIYNEQFFGPGTRLTVL.

CDR3 in amino acids: CASSLAGATGELFF. DNA for the CDR3: TGCGCCAGCAGCTTGGCGGGTGCCACCGGGGAGCTGTTTTTT. The chain links TRBV5-1 to TRBJ2-2; D call uncertain. The CDR3 is 14 residues long. Trimming stripped 0 bases from V and 4 bases from J, with 7 bases between. Germline lookup yields CDR1 SGHRS and CDR2 YFSETQ.

The J gene is TRBJ1-1, the V gene TRBV7-8; a possible D gene is TRBD1 (5 bases). Per germline, CDR1 SGHVS and CDR2 FQNEAQ. Trimming removed 1 base at V and 11 bases at J, with 14 bases between. The CDR3 length is 13 residues. CDR3: CASSLVIRGRAFF. The CDR3, as DNA: TGTGCCAGCAGCTTAGTAATAAGGGGAAGGGCTTTCTTT.

J is TRBJ2-7 and V is TRBV28; 11 bases map to TRBD2. Germline V lookup: CDR1 MDHEN, CDR2 SYDVKM. J gave up 3 bases and V 1 base, and 8 bases lay outside the gene matches. This CDR3 region has 17 residues. The CDR3 sequence is CASSLLGSGRAFYEQYF. CDR3 in DNA: TGTGCCAGCAGTTTATTGGGTAGCGGGAGGGCATTCTACGAGCAGTACTTC.

The chain carries TRBV24-1 and TRBJ2-3, with a possible D match to TRBD2 (5 bases). Trimming left V 5 bases short and J 1 base short, with 6 bases between. The germline CDR1 and CDR2 sequences are KGHDR and SFDVKD. This CDR3 comprises 13 residues. CDR3 sequence (DNA): TGTGCCACCAGTGTTAGCGGCACAGATACGCAGTATTTT. This translates into CATSVSGTDTQYF.

The chain uses TRBV6-6 and TRBJ2-6; the D gene is possibly TRBD1 (5 bases). V was shortened by 9 bases and J by 2 bases, with 17 bases between the two germline ends. Germline CDR1 MNHNY, CDR2 SVGAGI (reference sequence). There are 16 residues in the CDR3. CDR3 coding DNA: TGTGCCAGTCATTCTCGTGGGGCTACTGGGGCCAACGTCCTGACTTTC. This sequence encodes CASHSRGATGANVLTF.

Note on this clone: Germline is not matched at one junction end, which may reflect a read error. The chain employs TRBV28 and TRBJ2-5, with 9 bases fitting TRBD2. This CDR3 has 14 residues. Germline V CDR1 and CDR2: MDHEN, SYDVKM. The CDR3 region is CASNLAGDGETQYF. CDR3 DNA sequence: TGTGCCAGCAATTTAGCGGGAGATGGAGAGACCCAGTACTTC.

V usage is TRBV11-2 and J usage is TRBJ2-3; 7 bases match TRBD2. Germline V gene data show CDR1 as SGHAT and CDR2 as FQNNGV. This CDR3 is built from 15 residues. V lost 4 bases to trimming and J lost 0 bases; unmatched junction nucleotides: 4. DNA of the CDR3: TGTGCCAGCAGCTACTTTAGCGGGAGCACAGATACGCAGTATTTT. Translating it yields CASSYFSGSTDTQYF.

The rearrangement links TRBV28 to TRBJ1-1; 7 bases map to TRBD1. The CDR3 contains 14 residues. Germline CDR1 MDHEN, CDR2 SYDVKM. V gave up 6 bases and J gave up 5 bases; unmatched junction bases: 9. CDR3 in amino acids: CASSPDRDRTEAFF. The CDR3 nucleotides are TGTGCCAGCAGCCCCGACAGGGATAGAACTGAAGCTTTCTTT.

The chain combines TRBV6-5 with TRBJ1-1; a weak D match, TRBD1 (6 bases). V was trimmed by 6 bases and J by 6 bases, leaving 14 bases between them. Germline-derived CDR1 and CDR2 are MNHEY and SVGAGI. This CDR3 region has 13 residues. The CDR3 region has the DNA TGTGCCAGCAGAATGGACAGTTTGGCTGAAGCTTTCTTT. It yields the protein CASRMDSLAEAFF.

This sequence joins TRBV7-3 and TRBJ2-5; the match to TRBD2 covers 10 bases. The germline gives CDR1 SGHTA, CDR2 FQGTGA. This CDR3 comprises 16 residues. Trimming removed 3 bases from V and 3 bases from J; junction bases left unmatched: 7. The CDR3 bases are TGTGCCAGCAGCTTTGGAGCGGGAGGGCCCAAAGAGACCCAGTACTTC. It translates to CASSFGAGGPKETQYF.

The rearrangement joins TRBV3-1 (or the pseudogene TRBV3-2) to TRBJ2-7; the match to TRBD2 covers 7 bases. This CDR3 contains 15 residues. With 1 base clipped from V and 4 bases from J, the junction kept 7 bases outside the gene matches. In germline, CDR1 is LGHDT, CDR2 YNNKEL (reference sequence). CDR3 nucleotides: TGTGCCAGCAGCCAAGGCCCCCTGGGGGGGTACGAGCAGTACTTC. Amino acid sequence: CASSQGPLGGYEQYF.

The chain links TRBV6-4 to TRBJ1-1; D might be TRBD1 (6 bases). CDR1 is MRHNA, CDR2 SNTAGT, per germline. This CDR3 is built from 14 residues. V dropped 0 bases and J dropped 5 bases, with 10 bases sitting between them. As DNA, the CDR3 is TGTGCCAGCAGTGACTCGCCAGGGGATACTGAAGCTTTCTTT. Amino acid sequence: CASSDSPGDTEAFF.

This clone was recorded only once. This chain uses TRBV25-1 with TRBJ2-2; tentative D call: TRBD2 (5 bases). V was cut by 0 bases and J by 0 bases, with 11 bases left in between. CDR3 size: 17 residues. Germline V gene data show CDR1 as MGHDK and CDR2 as SYGVNS. CDR3 sequence (DNA): TGTGCCAGCAGTGAATATGTTTCGACTACGAACACCGGGGAGCTGTTTTTT. Translating it yields CASSEYVSTTNTGELFF. The variable domain in full, completed from reference TRBV25-1 and TRBJ2-2, reads EADIYQTPRYLVIGTGKKITLECSQTMGHDKMYWYQQDPGMELHLIHYSYGVNSTEKGDLSSESTVSRIRTEHFPLTLESARPSHTSQYLCASSEYVSTTNTGELFFGEGSRLTVL.

This chain links TRBV7-2 with TRBJ2-2; possibly TRBD1 for D (6 bases). CDR1 SGHTA and CDR2 FQGNSA come from the germline V gene. CDR3 size: 15 residues. V was trimmed by 2 bases and J by 7 bases, leaving 14 bases between them. CDR3 in amino acids: CASSLRGSTVGELFF. The DNA of the CDR3 is TGTGCCAGCAGCTTAAGGGGGAGTACGGTCGGGGAGCTGTTTTTT.

The chain has TRBV27 and TRBJ1-2; TRBD1 might be the D (6 bases). Germline CDR1 reads MNHEY; CDR2 reads SMNVEV (reference sequence). Trimming pared 8 bases from V and 8 bases from J, leaving 18 bases between. The length of the CDR3 is 13 residues. The CDR3 protein is CASRTGGGWGYTF. CDR3 DNA: TGTGCCAGCCGTACCGGGGGGGGCTGGGGCTACACCTTC.

This chain uses TRBV28 with TRBJ2-1, with 14 bases fitting TRBD2. The CDR3 extends over 16 amino acids. The V gene's germline CDR1 is MDHEN and CDR2 SYDVKM. V lost 6 bases, J lost 9 bases, and 10 bases stayed unmatched. In DNA, the CDR3 is TGTGCCAGCAGCCTTTTACCGGGACTAGCGGGAGTTGAGCAGTTCTTC. It is translated as CASSLLPGLAGVEQFF.

V gene TRBV12-3 or TRBV12-4 combines with J gene TRBJ1-1; D is ambiguous. V lost 4 bases to trimming and J lost 10 bases, with 13 bases between them. CDR3 length: 12 residues. CDR3 DNA sequence: TGTGCCAGCAGTTCTTTCGCAGCGGGAGCTTTCTTT. Translating gives CASSSFAAGAFF.

The chain joins TRBV14 to TRBJ2-4; D is possibly TRBD2 (6 bases). Between the trimmed V and J ends, which lost 5 bases and 6 bases, there was a span of 14 bases. The V gene's germline CDR1 is SGHDN and CDR2 FVKESK. The CDR3 contains 14 residues. The CDR3 is CASSYGGRSNIQYF. In nucleotides, the CDR3 is TGTGCCAGCAGCTACGGGGGACGATCAAACATTCAGTACTTC.

The chain has TRBV5-1 and TRBJ2-3; 11 bases are a match to TRBD2. Per germline, CDR1 SGHRS and CDR2 YFSETQ. The trim removed 2 bases at V and 5 bases at J, leaving 10 bases unmatched. This CDR3 spans 17 amino acids. The DNA of the CDR3 is TGCGCCAGCAGCTTACTCCCAACTAGCGGGAGTATAGATACGCAGTATTTT. It is translated as CASSLLPTSGSIDTQYF.

This chain connects TRBV19 to TRBJ2-7; 10 bases fit TRBD2. There are 14 residues in the CDR3. In germline, CDR1 is LNHDA, CDR2 SQIVND (reference sequence). Germline trimming cut 6 bases from V and 5 bases from J; bases unmatched to any gene: 7. CDR3 residues: CASSGSGRANEQYF. CDR3 coding DNA: TGTGCCAGTAGCGGGAGCGGGAGGGCCAACGAGCAGTACTTC.

The chain is built from TRBV30 and TRBJ1-5; no clear D gene. Germline loops: CDR1 GTSNPN, CDR2 SVGIG (reference sequence). This CDR3 contains 12 residues. V was clipped by 3 bases and J by 6 bases, with 9 bases between them. The CDR3 DNA reads TGTGCCTGGAGCGCGACGGGTCAGCCCCAGCATTTT. As protein: CAWSATGQPQHF. The full variable domain, its missing parts supplied by reference TRBV30 and TRBJ1-5, is SQTIHQWPATLVQPVGSPLSLECTVEGTSNPNLYWYRQAAGRGLQLLFYSVGIGQISSEVPQNLSASRPQDRQFILSSKKLLLSDSGFYLCAWSATGQPQHFGDGTRLSIL.

The V gene is TRBV3-1 (or the pseudogene TRBV3-2), the J gene TRBJ2-1, with TRBD2 matching 10 bases. Germline CDR1 and CDR2: LGHDT and YNNKEL (reference sequence). The CDR3 spans 16 residues. J gave up 5 bases and V 4 bases, and 8 bases lay outside the gene matches. The CDR3: CASSPLTSGKNNEQFF. In DNA, the CDR3 is TGTGCCAGCAGCCCCCTTACTAGCGGGAAGAACAATGAGCAGTTCTTC.

The V gene is TRBV11-2, the J gene TRBJ1-4; D is unresolved. The germline V and J ends were trimmed by 4 bases and 8 bases, with 14 bases remaining between them. The CDR3 totals 14 residues. CDR1 SGHAT and CDR2 FQNNGV come from the germline V gene. CDR3: CASSSGWGSEKLFF. CDR3 nucleotide sequence: TGTGCCAGCAGCTCGGGATGGGGATCGGAAAAACTGTTTTTT.